The next 13 T cell receptor beta chains were all read from a single sample in a study of early T cells in non-severe SARS-CoV-2 infection. TCRdb analysed the 5' RACE reads with MiXCR anew, one entry per CDR3 protein. This sample yields about 100,000 distinct CDR3 sequences, of which 11% are seen a single time; more than 6.5% belongs to the top ten. The sequenced sample was whole blood. The receptors were gathered from an adult who was a healthcare worker with PCR-confirmed SARS-CoV-2 infection or an uninfected control (not recorded which).

The sample holds a few counts of this clonotype. This sequence joins TRBV10-3 and TRBJ2-6, with D possibly matching TRBD1 (5 bases). The V end was cut by 8 bases, the J end by 0 bases, with 20 bases between. CDR1 is ENHRY, CDR2 SYGVKD, per germline. The CDR3 sequence is 18 residues long. CDR3 DNA: TGTGCCATCCGACCGACAGTTATATTAAACTCTGGGGCCAACGTCCTGACTTTC. This encodes CAIRPTVILNSGANVLTF.

This clonotype has at least ten counts. V gene TRBV20-1 combines with J gene TRBJ2-7, with D possibly being TRBD1 (5 bases). Germline CDR1 DFQATT, CDR2 SNEGSKA (reference sequence). CDR3 length: 11 residues. V lost 0 bases to trimming and J lost 6 bases, with 6 bases between them. CDR3 nucleotide sequence: TGCAGTGCTAGAGACAGGGTCGAGCAGTACTTC. It specifies CSARDRVEQYF.

The chain links TRBV3-1 to TRBJ2-7; D unclear. V lost 0 bases to trimming and J lost 1 base, with 10 bases between them. The CDR3 has 15 residues. CDR1 LGHDT and CDR2 YNNKEL come from the germline V gene (reference sequence). Here the CDR3 reads CASSQDVAQSYEQYF. The CDR3 coding sequence is TGTGCCAGCAGCCAAGATGTGGCACAGTCCTACGAGCAGTACTTC.

This clonotype was found many times. The chain has TRBV28 and TRBJ1-1; the D is unclear. Germline V gene sequence: CDR1 MDHEN, CDR2 SYDVKM. The CDR3 length is 14 residues. Trimming removed 3 bases from V and 1 base from J, with 9 bases in between. CDR3 loop: CASSFLGGNTEAFF. The CDR3 nucleotides read TGTGCCAGCAGTTTTTTGGGCGGGAACACTGAAGCTTTCTTT.

This chain uses TRBV28 with TRBJ2-4; TRBD1 might be the D (6 bases). V lost 7 bases, J lost 14 bases, and 15 bases lay in between. The CDR3 has 11 residues. CDR1 is MDHEN and CDR2 is SYDVKM in the germline V gene. For the CDR3, the DNA is TGTGCCAGCAAGGGTATGGGGGCGGAGTACTTC. This translates into CASKGMGAEYF.

This clonotype was detected only a few times. The gene calls are TRBV6-5 and TRBJ2-2; D uncertain. Trimming removed 0 bases from V and 0 bases from J, with 2 bases in between. The CDR3 length is 14 residues. The germline gives CDR1 MNHEY, CDR2 SVGAGI. The DNA for the CDR3 is TGTGCCAGCAGTTACTCATCGAACACCGGGGAGCTGTTTTTT. Its translation is CASSYSSNTGELFF.

The chain uses TRBV12-3 or TRBV12-4 and TRBJ2-5; possible D gene TRBD2, 6 bases. V was pared by 6 bases and J by 3 bases, with 20 bases between. The CDR3 has 16 amino acids. CDR3 amino acids: CASRSSRGMFKETQYF. CDR3 DNA sequence: TGTGCCAGCAGATCCTCCCGGGGGATGTTTAAAGAGACCCAGTACTTC.

The J gene is TRBJ1-6, the V gene TRBV2; unclear D gene. CDR1 and CDR2 from the germline V gene are SNHLY and FYNNEI. Trimming took off 4 bases at V and 14 bases at J, with 18 bases between the two ends. There are 14 residues in the CDR3. CDR3 sequence: CASSAGQRREALHF. DNA for the CDR3: TGTGCCAGCAGTGCTGGGCAGAGGAGAGAAGCCCTCCACTTT.

There are many counts of this clonotype. V and J are TRBV21-1 and TRBJ2-7; the DNA was not compared with TRBD1, the D call given in the table. TRBV21-1 is reported as a pseudogene. The CDR3 sequence is 13 residues long. CDR3 residues: CASSPGRGYEQYF. The CDR3 nucleotides read TGTGCCAGCAGCCCGGGGCGGGGGTACGAGCAGTACTTC.

The chain carries TRBV5-6 and TRBJ2-7, with D possibly TRBD1 on 7 matching bases. Per the germline V gene, CDR1 is SGHDT and CDR2 is YYEEEE. Between the trimmed V and J ends, which lost 1 base and 1 base, there was a span of 21 bases. This CDR3 spans 18 amino acids. The CDR3 nucleotides are TGTGCCAGCAGCTTGCTTACCGCAGGGGGGCTCCGGTCCTACGAGCAGTACTTC. This codes for CASSLLTAGGLRSYEQYF.

In its sample, this clonotype was seen many times. The chain couples TRBV5-1 to TRBJ2-3; TRBD2 matches 13 bases. Germline trimming cut 5 bases from V and 4 bases from J; bases unmatched to any gene: 10. Germline V gives CDR1 SGHRS, CDR2 YFSETQ. The CDR3 is 17 residues long. The CDR3 protein is CASSTGTSGIVADTQYF. CDR3 nucleotide sequence: TGCGCCAGCAGTACTGGGACTAGCGGGATCGTCGCAGATACGCAGTATTTT.

This clonotype was detected ten times or more. The J gene is TRBJ1-5, the V gene TRBV20-1; a weak D match, TRBD1 (6 bases). V was clipped by 6 bases and J by 0 bases, with 15 bases between them. The germline CDR1 and CDR2 sequences are DFQATT and SNEGSKA (reference sequence). CDR3 size: 15 residues. Written as DNA, the CDR3 is TGCAGTGCCGCGCCGGGGGGCGTTAGCAATCAGCCCCAGCATTTT. Protein sequence: CSAAPGGVSNQPQHF.

This clonotype was observed many times. The chain joins TRBV28 to TRBJ1-5; tentatively, D is TRBD1 (6 bases). Germline CDR1 and CDR2: MDHEN and SYDVKM. The CDR3 length is 16 residues. Trimming took 2 bases from V and 7 from J, leaving 18 bases between them. CDR3 coding DNA: TGTGCCAGCAGTTTAAGACTGAGCAGGGGATCCCAGCCCCAGCATTTT. Translating it yields CASSLRLSRGSQPQHF. The whole variable domain, remainder taken from reference TRBV28 and TRBJ1-5, is DVKVTQSSRYLVKRTGEKVFLECVQDMDHENMFWYRQDPGLGLRLIYFSYDVKMKEKGDIPEGYSVSREKKERFSLILESASTNQTSMYLCASSLRLSRGSQPQHFGDGTRLSIL.